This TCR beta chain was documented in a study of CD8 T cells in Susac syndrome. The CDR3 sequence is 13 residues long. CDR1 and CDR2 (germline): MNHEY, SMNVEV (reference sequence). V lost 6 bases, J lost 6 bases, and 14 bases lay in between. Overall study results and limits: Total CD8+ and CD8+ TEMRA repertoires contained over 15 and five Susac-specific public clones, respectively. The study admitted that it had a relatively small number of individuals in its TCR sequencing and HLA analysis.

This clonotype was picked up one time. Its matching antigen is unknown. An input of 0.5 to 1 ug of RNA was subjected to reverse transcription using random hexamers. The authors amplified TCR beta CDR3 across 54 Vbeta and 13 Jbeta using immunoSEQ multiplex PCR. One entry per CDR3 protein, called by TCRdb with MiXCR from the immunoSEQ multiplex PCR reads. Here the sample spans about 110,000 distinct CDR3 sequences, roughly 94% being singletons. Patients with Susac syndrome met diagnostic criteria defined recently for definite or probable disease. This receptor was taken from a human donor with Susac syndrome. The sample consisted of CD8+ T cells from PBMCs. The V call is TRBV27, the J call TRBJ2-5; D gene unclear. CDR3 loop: CASSLQTEQTQYF. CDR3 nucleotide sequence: TGTGCCAGCAGCCTACAAACCGAGCAGACCCAGTACTTC.